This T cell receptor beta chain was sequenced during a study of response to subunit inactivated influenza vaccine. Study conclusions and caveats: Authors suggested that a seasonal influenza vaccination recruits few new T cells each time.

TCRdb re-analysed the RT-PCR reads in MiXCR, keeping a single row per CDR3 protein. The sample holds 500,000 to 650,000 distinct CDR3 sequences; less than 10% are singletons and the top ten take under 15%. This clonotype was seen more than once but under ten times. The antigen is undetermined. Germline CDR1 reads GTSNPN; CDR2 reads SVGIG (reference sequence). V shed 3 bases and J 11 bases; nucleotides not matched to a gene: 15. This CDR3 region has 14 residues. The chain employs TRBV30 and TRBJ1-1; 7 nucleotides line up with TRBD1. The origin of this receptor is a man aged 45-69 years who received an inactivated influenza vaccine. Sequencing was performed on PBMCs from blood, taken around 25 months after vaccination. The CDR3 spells CAWRAKQGTKFAFF. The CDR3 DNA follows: TGTGCCTGGAGGGCGAAACAGGGGACGAAGTTTGCTTTCTTT.